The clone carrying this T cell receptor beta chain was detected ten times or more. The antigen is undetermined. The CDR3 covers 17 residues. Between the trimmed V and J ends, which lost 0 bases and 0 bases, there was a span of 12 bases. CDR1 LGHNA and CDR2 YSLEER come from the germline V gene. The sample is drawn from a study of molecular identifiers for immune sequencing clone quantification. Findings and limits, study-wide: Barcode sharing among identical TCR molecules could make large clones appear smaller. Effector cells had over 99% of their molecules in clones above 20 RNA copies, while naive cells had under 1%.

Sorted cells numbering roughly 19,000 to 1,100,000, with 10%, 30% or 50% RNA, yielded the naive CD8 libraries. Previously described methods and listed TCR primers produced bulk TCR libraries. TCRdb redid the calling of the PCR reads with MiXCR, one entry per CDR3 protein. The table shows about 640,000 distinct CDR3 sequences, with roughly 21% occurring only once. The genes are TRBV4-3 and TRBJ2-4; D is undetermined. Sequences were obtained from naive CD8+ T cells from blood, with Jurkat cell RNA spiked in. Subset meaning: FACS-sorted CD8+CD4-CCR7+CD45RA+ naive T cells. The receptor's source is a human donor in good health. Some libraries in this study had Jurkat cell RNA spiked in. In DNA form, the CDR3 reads TGCGCCAGCAGCCAAGATTGGCCTGGGTCAGCCAAAAACATTCAGTACTTC. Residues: CASSQDWPGSAKNIQYF.